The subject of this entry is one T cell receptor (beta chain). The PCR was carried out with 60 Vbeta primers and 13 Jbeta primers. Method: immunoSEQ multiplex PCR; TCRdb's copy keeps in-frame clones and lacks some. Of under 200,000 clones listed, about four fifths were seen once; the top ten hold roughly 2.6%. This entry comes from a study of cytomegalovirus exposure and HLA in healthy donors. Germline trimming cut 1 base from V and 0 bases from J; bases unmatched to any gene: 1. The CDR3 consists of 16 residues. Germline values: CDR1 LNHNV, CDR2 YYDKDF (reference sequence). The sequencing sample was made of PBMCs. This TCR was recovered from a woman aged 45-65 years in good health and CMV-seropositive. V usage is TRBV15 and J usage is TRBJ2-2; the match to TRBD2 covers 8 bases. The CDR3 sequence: CATSRGRGANTGELFF. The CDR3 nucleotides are TGTGCCACCAGCAGAGGGCGGGGGGCGAACACCGGGGAGCTGTTTTTT.